These 12 T cell receptor beta chains originate from one sample sequenced in a study of cytomegalovirus exposure and HLA in healthy donors. PCR amplification relied on 60 Vbeta primers (plus 13 Jbeta primers). Some clones are missing from TCRdb's copy, which holds only in-frame ones; the method was immunoSEQ multiplex PCR. The data hold around 140,000 clones, with about 79% observed a single time. Sample: PBMCs. The receptors originated from a female donor in good health and CMV-seropositive.

A note on this clone: A read error may produce the germline difference seen at one junction end. This chain joins TRBV7-9 and TRBJ2-7; no reliable D call. Germline CDR1 and CDR2: SEHNR and FQNEAQ (reference sequence). The CDR3 loop spans 12 amino acids. CDR3 in DNA: TGTTCCAGCAGCTCGCTAGGTTACGAGCAGTACTTC. Protein product: CSSSSLGYEQYF.

The J gene is TRBJ2-7, the V gene TRBV2; 8 positions agree with TRBD2. Trimming removed 3 bases from V and 0 bases from J; junction bases left unmatched: 4. From germline, CDR1 is SNHLY and CDR2 FYNNEI. The CDR3 has 15 amino acids. The CDR3 DNA follows: TGTGCCAGCAGTGATCCAAGCGGGAGCTCCTACGAGCAGTACTTC. Translated: CASSDPSGSSYEQYF.

This rearrangement joins TRBV13 to TRBJ2-1; D gene ambiguous. V dropped 2 bases and J dropped 9 bases, with 14 bases sitting between them. Per germline, CDR1 PRHDT and CDR2 FYEKMQ (reference sequence). The CDR3 is made up of 14 amino acids. DNA for the CDR3: TGTGCCAGCAGCTTACTATGGCGGTCGGGTGAGCAGTTCTTC. This encodes CASSLLWRSGEQFF.

The J gene is TRBJ1-1, the V gene TRBV6-1, with no clear D. The V gene lost 3 bases and the J gene lost 8 bases, with 10 bases spanning the gap. The CDR3 consists of 12 residues. Germline V gives CDR1 MNHNS, CDR2 SASEGT. The CDR3 protein is CASSEAVGEAFF. The CDR3 DNA sequence: TGTGCCAGCAGTGAGGCGGTTGGGGAAGCTTTCTTT.

The J gene is TRBJ1-5, the V gene TRBV19, with 7 positions matching TRBD1. The CDR3 runs 14 residues. The trim removed 6 bases at V and 3 bases at J, leaving 5 bases unmatched. The germline V gene encodes CDR1 LNHDA and CDR2 SQIVND (reference sequence). CDR3 residues: CASRRQGVNQPQHF. The CDR3 DNA is TGTGCCAGTAGGCGGCAGGGGGTCAATCAGCCCCAGCATTTT.

The rearrangement uses TRBV5-1 and TRBJ2-1; D is undetermined. The CDR3 length is 16 residues. V was shortened by 2 bases and J by 8 bases, with 20 bases between the two germline ends. From germline, CDR1 is SGHRS and CDR2 YFSETQ. DNA for the CDR3: TGCGCCAGCAGCTTATCGGTCGGGTCCCAAGCCGATGAGCAGTTCTTC. Protein: CASSLSVGSQADEQFF.

As regards this clone: Relative to the germline gene, one junction end is altered; a read error may explain this. The rearrangement links TRBV28 to TRBJ1-3, with D uncertain. Germline CDR1 reads MDHEN; CDR2 reads SYDVKM. CDR3 length: 14 amino acids. CDR3: CAGSPAGRGNTIYF. The CDR3 DNA reads TGTGCCGGCAGCCCCGCAGGCCGGGGAAACACCATATATTTT.

On this clone: A junction end diverges from the germline sequence, so it may reflect a read error. The chain couples TRBV7-9 to TRBJ1-4; D unclear. Germline V gene lookup returns CDR1 SEHNR and CDR2 FQNEAQ (reference sequence). The CDR3 sequence is 13 residues long. The CDR3 bases are TGTTCCAGCAGCCTTTTGGGCAATGAAAAACTGTTTTTT. It yields the protein CSSSLLGNEKLFF.

The rearrangement joins TRBV2 to TRBJ1-2, with 9 bases that match TRBD1. The CDR3 length is 15 residues. V trimming: 3 bases; J trimming: 2 bases; junction bases outside the gene matches: 4. Germline CDR1 SNHLY, CDR2 FYNNEI. Here the CDR3 reads CASSDPQGANYGYTF. CDR3 nucleotides: TGTGCCAGCAGTGACCCACAGGGGGCAAACTATGGCTACACCTTC.

The gene calls are TRBV4-1 and TRBJ2-7, with 7 nucleotides matching TRBD1. The CDR3 runs 15 residues. The V gene's germline CDR1 is MGHRA and CDR2 YSYEKL. The J segment lost 3 bases and the V segment lost 3 bases, leaving 8 bases of the junction unmatched. The CDR3 region is CASSHPTGRNYEQYF. In DNA form, the CDR3 reads TGCGCCAGCAGCCACCCGACAGGGCGAAACTACGAGCAGTACTTC.

A single count supports this clone. CDR3 in DNA: TGTGCCAGTAGTCAGGGACTGCACTATGGCTACACCTTC. Translated, it gives CASSQGLHYGYTF. The chain employs TRBV19 and TRBJ1-2, with D maybe TRBD1 (5 bases). The V gene lost 5 bases and the J gene lost 3 bases, with 10 bases spanning the gap. The CDR3 loop spans 13 amino acids. Germline V lookup: CDR1 LNHDA, CDR2 SQIVND (reference sequence). Drawing the rest from reference TRBV19 and TRBJ1-2, the complete variable domain is DGGITQSPKYLFRKEGQNVTLSCEQNLNHDAMYWYRQDPGQGLRLIYYSQIVNDFQKGDIAEGYSVSREKKESFPLTVTSAQKNPTAFYLCASSQGLHYGYTFGSGTRLTVV.

The CDR3 reads CASSTGYSNQPQHF. The CDR3 DNA reads as TGTGCCAGCAGTACAGGGTATAGCAATCAGCCCCAGCATTTT. V and J are TRBV6-5 and TRBJ1-5, with TRBD1 as a possible D gene (6 bases). V lost 5 bases, J lost 0 bases, and 8 bases lay in between. The CDR3 is 14 amino acids. CDR1 is MNHEY and CDR2 is SVGAGI in the germline V gene.